This entry lists 13 T cell receptor beta chains sequenced from one sample in a study of naive and memory T cell subsets. An equimolar mix of two oligonucleotides served as the beta constant-region primer for TRBC1 and TRBC2. Nested alpha and beta constant-region primers with the SP2 primer drove four PCR rounds on ligated cDNA. TCRdb re-called the UMI-ligation and nested PCR reads with MiXCR, one entry per CDR3 protein. The table lists 100,000 to 150,000 distinct CDR3 sequences, over 30% of them singletons. The sample was central memory CD4+ T cells from blood. The source is a human donor in good health.

This clonotype was detected a few times. The CDR3 DNA reads TGTGCCAGCGAACGGAACACCATATATTTT. Amino acids: CASERNTIYF. V gene TRBV19 combines with J gene TRBJ1-3; D gene ambiguous. The germline V gene has CDR1 LNHDA and CDR2 SQIVND (reference sequence). The CDR3 covers 10 residues. Trimming left V 9 bases short and J 7 bases short, with 7 bases between.

This clonotype showed up just once. J is TRBJ2-7 and V is TRBV6-2 or TRBV6-3; 9 nucleotides match TRBD1. The germline gives CDR1 MNHEY, CDR2 SVGEGT. The CDR3 covers 15 residues. The V gene end was trimmed by 7 bases and the J gene end by 4 bases; junction bases not matched to a gene: 11. CDR3 amino acids: CASTYDGQGWYEQYF. Here the CDR3 DNA reads TGTGCCAGCACCTACGACGGACAGGGGTGGTACGAGCAGTACTTC.

The V and J genes are TRBV4-1 and TRBJ1-4; D gene unclear. Deletions cut 5 bases from V and 7 bases from J, with 14 bases between. Germline CDR1 is MGHRA and CDR2 is YSYEKL. The CDR3 extends over 14 amino acids. DNA of the CDR3: TGCGCCAGCAGCGAACGACAAACCGTTGAAAAACTGTTTTTT. As protein: CASSERQTVEKLFF.

This chain uses TRBV12-3 or TRBV12-4 with TRBJ2-5, with TRBD2 identical over 12 bases. Trimming took 2 bases from V and 2 from J; bases not matched to a gene: 6. The CDR3 contains 17 residues. The CDR3 is CASSLLAGGPSQETQYF. The CDR3 nucleotides are TGTGCCAGCAGTTTACTAGCGGGAGGGCCAAGTCAAGAGACCCAGTACTTC.

In its sample, this clonotype was seen a few times. V is TRBV6-5 and J is TRBJ1-2, with a possible D match to TRBD1 (5 bases). The V and J ends lost 2 bases and 5 bases respectively, with 18 bases between them. The CDR3 has 16 amino acids. The germline V gene has CDR1 MNHEY and CDR2 SVGAGI. The CDR3 region is CASSYGGTLATYGYTF. The CDR3 DNA reads as TGTGCCAGCAGTTACGGTGGGACTCTCGCAACTTATGGCTACACCTTC.

The rearrangement uses TRBV12-3 or TRBV12-4 and TRBJ2-6; D remains ambiguous. Trimming removed 0 bases from V and 0 bases from J, with 6 bases in between. The CDR3 has 16 residues. In nucleotides, the CDR3 is TGTGCCAGCAGTTTAGCGTTGGGCTCTGGGGCCAACGTCCTGACTTTC. It codes for CASSLALGSGANVLTF.

This clonotype showed up many times. V and J are TRBV15 and TRBJ2-1; 13 bases fit TRBD2. This CDR3 is built from 18 residues. The junction had 11 bases not matched to a gene; V was cut back by 0 bases and J by 9 bases. Germline-derived CDR1 and CDR2 are LNHNV and YYDKDF (reference sequence). CDR3 nucleotides: TGTGCCACCAGCAGAGATTTCGCGACTAGCGGGAGGAACGGTGAGCAGTTCTTC. Translation: CATSRDFATSGRNGEQFF. Filled out from reference TRBV15 and TRBJ2-1, the complete variable domain reads DAMVIQNPRYQVTQFGKPVTLSCSQTLNHNVMYWYQQKSSQAPKLLFHYYDKDFNNEADTPDNFQSRRPNTSFCFLDIRSPGLGDTAMYLCATSRDFATSGRNGEQFFGPGTRLTVL.

The chain is built from TRBV28 and TRBJ2-1, with 15 bases aligning to TRBD2. The CDR3 covers 21 residues. Germline V gene lookup returns CDR1 MDHEN and CDR2 SYDVKM. V was pared by 3 bases and J by 6 bases, with 18 bases of the junction left unmatched. The CDR3, as DNA: TGTGCCAGCAGTTTTTCTTTCGGACTAGCGGGAGGGTGGTCCAAGTTCAATGAGCAGTTCTTC. It specifies CASSFSFGLAGGWSKFNEQFF.

This clonotype came up a few times. V usage is TRBV18 and J usage is TRBJ1-1; D call uncertain. Trimming cost V 3 bases and J 1 base, with 12 bases left between them. Looked up from germline, CDR1 is KGHSH and CDR2 is LQKENI. The CDR3 is 15 residues long. CDR3 nucleotide sequence: TGTGCCAGCTCACCTTCCAGATCAGGGAACACTGAAGCTTTCTTT. The encoded protein is CASSPSRSGNTEAFF.

The chain uses TRBV20-1 and TRBJ2-3; TRBD2 matches 8 bases. CDR3 length: 15 amino acids. Germline V lookup: CDR1 DFQATT, CDR2 SNEGSKA (reference sequence). Trimming at V came to 0 bases and at J to 4 bases, leaving 6 bases not matched to a gene. CDR3: CSAREIAGRADTQYF. Written as DNA, the CDR3 is TGCAGTGCTAGAGAAATAGCGGGAAGGGCAGATACGCAGTATTTT.

The chain couples TRBV7-9 to TRBJ2-5, with TRBD2 matching 7 bases. CDR1 is SEHNR, CDR2 FQNEAQ, per germline (reference sequence). V shed 4 bases and J 2 bases; nucleotides not matched to a gene: 4. CDR3 length: 14 amino acids. CDR3 nucleotides: TGTGCCAGCAGCTCCGTGGGGGGGCAAGAGACCCAGTACTTC. It translates to CASSSVGGQETQYF.

This clonotype was seen a few times. This chain joins TRBV9 and TRBJ2-1, with D unresolved. The V and J ends lost 5 bases and 5 bases respectively, with 17 bases between them. Germline V gives CDR1 SGDLS, CDR2 YYNGEE. The CDR3 is made up of 15 amino acids. CDR3 amino acids: CASSEKKVWDNEQFF. The CDR3 bases are TGTGCCAGCAGTGAGAAAAAAGTGTGGGACAATGAGCAGTTCTTC.

V is TRBV7-3 and J is TRBJ1-6; D is unclear. Trimming stripped 5 bases from V and 7 bases from J, with 15 bases between. CDR1 SGHTA and CDR2 FQGTGA come from the germline V gene. The CDR3 is 15 residues long. CDR3 residues: CASSPMTKINSPLHF. The CDR3 DNA is TGTGCCAGCAGCCCCATGACAAAAATCAATTCACCCCTCCACTTT.